Here is one T cell receptor beta chain with its context. Primers used in a second PCR of roughly 6 to 12 cycles were a sample-barcoded 5' primer and a J-beta primer mix. MiXCR, applied by TCRdb to the 5' RACE reads, yields one record per CDR3 protein. The sample shows hundreds of thousands of distinct CDR3 sequences, roughly 52% of them seen only once. The data are from a study of blood T cells in healthy people across ages. Deletions cut 1 base from V and 8 bases from J, with 12 bases between. The CDR3 runs 14 residues. Germline V gene lookup returns CDR1 SGHNT and CDR2 YENEEA. The chain links TRBV11-3 to TRBJ2-1; the D is unclear. Input material: blood. The source of this sequence is a man younger than 45 in good health. The CDR3 loop is CASSLGAPLDEQFF. DNA for the CDR3: TGTGCCAGCAGCTTAGGGGCCCCTCTGGATGAGCAGTTCTTC. Variable domain in full (rest from reference TRBV11-3 and TRBJ2-1): EAGVVQSPRYKIIEKKQPVAFWCNPISGHNTLYWYLQNLGQGPELLIRYENEEAVDDSQLPKDRFSAERLKGVDSTLKIQPAELGDSAVYLCASSLGAPLDEQFFGPGTRLTVL.